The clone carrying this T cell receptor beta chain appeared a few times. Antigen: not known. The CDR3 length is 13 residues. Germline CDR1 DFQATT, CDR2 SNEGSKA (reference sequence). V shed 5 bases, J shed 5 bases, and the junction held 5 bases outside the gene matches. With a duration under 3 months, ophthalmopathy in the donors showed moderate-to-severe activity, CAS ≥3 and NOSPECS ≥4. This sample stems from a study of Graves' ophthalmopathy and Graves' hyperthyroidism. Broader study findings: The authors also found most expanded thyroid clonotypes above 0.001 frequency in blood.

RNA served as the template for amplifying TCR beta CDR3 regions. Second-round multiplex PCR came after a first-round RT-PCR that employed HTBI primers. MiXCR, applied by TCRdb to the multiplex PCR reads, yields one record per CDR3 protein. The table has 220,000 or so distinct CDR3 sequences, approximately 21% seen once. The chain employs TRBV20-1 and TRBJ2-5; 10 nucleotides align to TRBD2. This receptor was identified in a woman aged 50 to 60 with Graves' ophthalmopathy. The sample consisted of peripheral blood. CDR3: CSAPGLAVETQYF. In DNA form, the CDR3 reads TGCAGTGCTCCCGGACTAGCGGTTGAGACCCAGTACTTC.